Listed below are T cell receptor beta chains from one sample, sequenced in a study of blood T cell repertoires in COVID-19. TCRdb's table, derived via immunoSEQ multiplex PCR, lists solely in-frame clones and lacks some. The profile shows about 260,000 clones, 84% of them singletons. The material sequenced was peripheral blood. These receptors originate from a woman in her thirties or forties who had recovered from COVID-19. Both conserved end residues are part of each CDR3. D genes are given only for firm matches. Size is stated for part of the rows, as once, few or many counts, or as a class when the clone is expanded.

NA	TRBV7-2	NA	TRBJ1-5	CASSFTGGDRRKHF	TGTGCCAGCAGCTTCACGGGGGGCGACCGTCGCAAGCATTTT
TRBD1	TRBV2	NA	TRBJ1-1	CASTSGTAITEAFF	TGTGCCAGCACTTCTGGGACAGCGATTACTGAAGCTTTCTTT
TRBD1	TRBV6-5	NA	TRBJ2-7	CASSRTGRSYEQYF	TGTGCCAGCAGTCGGACAGGACGATCCTACGAGCAGTACTTC
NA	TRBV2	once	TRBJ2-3	CASSGTYTDTQYF	TGTGCCAGCAGCGGGACTTACACAGATACGCAGTATTTT
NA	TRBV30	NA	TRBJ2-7	CAWSDRNRGRQYF	TGTGCCTGGAGTGATAGGAACCGGGGTAGGCAGTACTTC
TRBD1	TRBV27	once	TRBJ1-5	CASSQGTVNQPQHF	TGTGCCAGCAGTCAAGGGACAGTCAATCAGCCCCAGCATTTT
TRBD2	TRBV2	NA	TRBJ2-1	CASSGASGTVLEQFF	TGTGCCAGCAGTGGGGCTAGCGGGACCGTTTTGGAGCAGTTCTTC
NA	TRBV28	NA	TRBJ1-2	CASSPGGVGYTF	TGTGCCAGCAGCCCCGGGGGGGTCGGCTACACCTTC
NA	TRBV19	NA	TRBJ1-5	CASSPIRDSNQPQHF	TGTGCCAGTAGTCCGATCAGGGATAGCAATCAGCCCCAGCATTTT
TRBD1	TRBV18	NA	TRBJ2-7	CASSPGDSKAYEQYF	TGTGCCAGCTCACCAGGGGACAGTAAAGCCTACGAGCAGTACTTC
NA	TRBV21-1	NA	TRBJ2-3	CASSNPLINSQYF	TGTGCCAGCAGCAATCCACTAATAAATTCGCAGTATTTT
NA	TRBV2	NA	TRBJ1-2	CASSGRTGEGCTF	TGTGCCAGCAGTGGCCGAACAGGCGAAGGCTGCACCTTC
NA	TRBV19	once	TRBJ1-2	CASSIPDRSYGYTF	TGTGCCAGTAGTATCCCCGACAGGAGCTATGGCTACACCTTC